The source of this T cell receptor (beta chain) is a study of CD8+ T cells in alopecia areata. CDR3 length: 13 amino acids. Germline assignment: CDR1 MNHEY and CDR2 SVGAGI. Germline trimming cut 4 bases from V and 6 bases from J; bases unmatched to any gene: 3. In each case, RNA was isolated and then reverse transcribed into cDNA as the sequencing template. Assay used: immunoSEQ multiplex PCR; TCRdb lists only in-frame clones, some missing. Among 200,000 or so clones listed, about two fifths were seen once. As to treatment: oral pan-JAK inhibitor, 5-10 mg twice daily. Findings and limits, study-wide: The study found higher clonality in lesional than normal scalp, especially in alopecia totalis/universalis.

Concerning this clone: What it binds is unknown.

This chain connects TRBV6-5 to TRBJ2-3, with 8 bases matching TRBD1. The TCR was taken from a human donor with alopecia areata. Sequenced here: CD4+ T cells sorted from blood, sampled between weeks 30 and 35, from a patient treated with tofacitinib. CDR3 sequence: CASSWTGKDTQYF. CDR3 nucleotide sequence: TGTGCCAGCAGTTGGACAGGGAAGGATACGCAGTATTTT.